This passage covers 22 T cell receptor beta chains from one sample sequenced in a study of vaccination effects on CD4 cells after COVID-19. Data came from immunoSEQ multiplex PCR; TCRdb stores just in-frame clones and leaves some out. The table shows 65,000 to 90,000 clones, with under 85% occurring only once. These TCRs are of unknown antigen specificity. After expansion with viral peptide pools in the ViraFEST assay, antigen-specific CD4+ T cells were sequenced. Isolation of CD4+ T cells took place after approximately 10 days of culture. Previously uninfected by SARS-CoV-2, the vaccine recipients also showed negative nucleocapsid antibodies. The input for sequencing was CD4+ T cells from PBMCs cultured with HCoV-NL63 spike peptides, taken before COVID-19 vaccination. The origin of the receptors is a human donor who received a COVID-19 vaccine.

The chain joins TRBV19 to TRBJ2-2, with 10 positions matching TRBD2. The CDR3 totals 18 residues. The V gene end was trimmed by 5 bases and the J gene end by 0 bases; junction bases not matched to a gene: 9. CDR1 and CDR2 (germline): LNHDA, SQIVND (reference sequence). The CDR3 DNA follows: TGTGCCAGTAGTCCCTTAAGACTAGCGGGTTCGAACACCGGGGAGCTGTTTTTT. Translation: CASSPLRLAGSNTGELFF.

In its sample, this clone was seen once. This chain links TRBV5-6 with TRBJ2-1; no firm D call. Germline assignment: CDR1 SGHDT and CDR2 YYEEEE. Trimming took 3 bases from V and 4 from J, leaving 17 bases between them. This CDR3 region has 16 residues. The CDR3 is CASSSSVPAPYNEQFF. In DNA form, the CDR3 reads TGTGCCAGCAGCTCCTCCGTTCCGGCCCCTTACAATGAGCAGTTCTTC.

This chain connects TRBV6-5 to TRBJ1-3; possibly TRBD1 for D (5 bases). This CDR3 has 12 amino acids. V lost 2 bases to trimming and J lost 14 bases, with 13 bases between them. Per germline, CDR1 MNHEY and CDR2 SVGAGI. As DNA, the CDR3 is TGTGCCAGCAGTTACGTGGGGGAGTCCCTATATTTT. Encoded protein: CASSYVGESLYF.

The CDR3, as DNA: TGTGCCAGCCGCAGGGGCTCCTACGAGCAGTACGTC. Translated: CASRRGSYEQYV. The chain combines TRBV2 with TRBJ2-7; tentatively, D is TRBD1 (6 bases). V was shortened by 8 bases and J by 0 bases, with 8 bases between the two germline ends. This CDR3 is 12 amino acids long. Germline lookup yields CDR1 SNHLY and CDR2 FYNNEI.

This clone has a handful of counts. The chain carries TRBV12-3 or TRBV12-4 and TRBJ1-5; D uncertain. The CDR3 spans 13 residues. Trimming stripped 1 base from V and 7 bases from J, with 8 bases between. The CDR3 loop is CASSLGRLQPQHF. Written as DNA, the CDR3 is TGTGCCAGCAGTTTAGGGCGGCTCCAGCCCCAGCATTTT.

The V call is TRBV5-1, the J call TRBJ1-4; TRBD1 matches at 9 bases. After removal of 0 bases from V and 11 bases from J, the junction contained 5 bases not matched to a gene. Germline values: CDR1 SGHRS, CDR2 YFSETQ. The CDR3 has 14 amino acids. CDR3 nucleotide sequence: TGCGCCAGCAGCTTGGAACAGGGGGCAGGCAAACTGTTTTTT. It specifies CASSLEQGAGKLFF.

This clone was seen more than once but under ten times. The chain recombines TRBV25-1 with TRBJ1-5; weak D call: TRBD1 (5 bases). The CDR3 covers 15 residues. The V end lost 2 bases, the J end lost 0 bases, and 8 bases lay between the germline ends. Germline lookup yields CDR1 MGHDK and CDR2 SYGVNS. The CDR3 sequence: CASSEAGFSNQPQHF. As DNA, the CDR3 is TGTGCCAGCAGTGAAGCAGGGTTTAGCAATCAGCCCCAGCATTTT.

This clone has only a few counts. This sequence joins TRBV9 and TRBJ2-3; 10 bases agree with TRBD2. In germline, CDR1 is SGDLS, CDR2 YYNGEE. This CDR3 spans 16 amino acids. V was clipped by 0 bases and J by 3 bases; unmatched bases: 4. CDR3 coding DNA: TGTGCCAGCAGCGTAGGGGCTAGCGGGGGTACAGATACGCAGTATTTT. Its protein is CASSVGASGGTDTQYF.

The V call is TRBV3-1 (or the pseudogene TRBV3-2), the J call TRBJ1-5, with D perhaps matching TRBD1 (5 bases). Germline V lookup: CDR1 LGHDT, CDR2 YNNKEL (reference sequence). CDR3 length: 13 residues. V shed 6 bases and J shed 7 bases, with 13 bases lying between them. Written as DNA, the CDR3 is TGTGCCAGCAGTGGACGGCAGGGCCAGCCCCAGCATTTT. Its translation is CASSGRQGQPQHF.

This chain joins TRBV20-1 and TRBJ1-2; the D gene is possibly TRBD1 (5 bases). Germline V gene sequence: CDR1 DFQATT, CDR2 SNEGSKA (reference sequence). Trimming removed 3 bases at V and 8 bases at J, with 16 bases between. The CDR3 covers 13 residues. CDR3 sequence: CSASSQGWSGYTF. DNA of the CDR3: TGCAGTGCTAGTAGTCAGGGATGGAGCGGCTACACCTTC.

The chain combines TRBV7-2 with TRBJ2-3, with D hard to call. The V and J ends lost 5 bases and 2 bases respectively, with 20 bases between them. Germline CDR1 is SGHTA and CDR2 is FQGNSA. CDR3 size: 17 residues. The CDR3 sequence: CASSPDLVALNTDTQYF. For the CDR3, the DNA is TGTGCCAGCAGCCCCGACTTAGTGGCGCTGAACACAGATACGCAGTATTTT.

This rearrangement joins TRBV2 to TRBJ2-1; 11 positions match TRBD2. CDR3 size: 18 residues. V was clipped by 3 bases and J by 0 bases; unmatched bases: 7. The V gene's germline CDR1 is SNHLY and CDR2 FYNNEI. CDR3 sequence reads: CASSDLAGGPSSYNEQFF. In DNA, the CDR3 is TGTGCCAGCAGTGATCTAGCGGGGGGTCCCAGCTCCTACAATGAGCAGTTCTTC. Combining the CDR3 with reference TRBV2 and TRBJ2-1 gives the whole variable domain EPEVTQTPSHQVTQMGQEVILRCVPISNHLYFYWYRQILGQKVEFLVSFYNNEISEKSEIFDDQFSVERPDGSNFTLKIRSTKLEDSAMYFCASSDLAGGPSSYNEQFFGPGTRLTVL.

V gene TRBV9 combines with J gene TRBJ2-5, with 9 bases fitting TRBD1. This CDR3 spans 15 amino acids. CDR1 is SGDLS and CDR2 is YYNGEE in the germline V gene. The V gene end was trimmed by 2 bases and the J gene end by 4 bases; junction bases not matched to a gene: 6. The chain's CDR3 is CASSVRDRVGETQYF. The CDR3 DNA reads TGTGCCAGCAGCGTCCGGGACAGGGTAGGAGAGACCCAGTACTTC.

The chain has TRBV12-5 and TRBJ2-5; maybe TRBD2 (6 bases). The germline V gene encodes CDR1 LGHNT and CDR2 FRNRAP. V was pared by 6 bases and J by 0 bases, with 17 bases between. The CDR3 runs 16 residues. The CDR3 coding sequence is TGTGCTAGTGGCAGAGGGACTTCACCTCACCAAGAGACCCAGTACTTC. The encoded protein is CASGRGTSPHQETQYF.

CDR3 amino acids: CASSLAGVTTTDTQYF. The CDR3 region has the DNA TGCGCCAGCAGCTTGGCAGGGGTTACCACCACAGATACGCAGTATTTT. The rearrangement links TRBV5-1 to TRBJ2-3; a possible D gene is TRBD1 (6 bases). Germline-derived CDR1 and CDR2 are SGHRS and YFSETQ. Trimming removed 0 bases at V and 2 bases at J, with 13 bases between. CDR3 size: 16 residues. Drawing the rest from reference TRBV5-1 and TRBJ2-3, the complete variable domain is KAGVTQTPRYLIKTRGQQVTLSCSPISGHRSVSWYQQTPGQGLQFLFEYFSETQRNKGNFPGRFSGRQFSNSRSEMNVSTLELGDSALYLCASSLAGVTTTDTQYFGPGTRLTVL.

This chain uses TRBV21-1 with TRBJ2-7. TRBV21-1 is described as a pseudogene. The CDR3 is 16 residues long. Written as DNA, the CDR3 is TGTGCCAGCACCACTCCAAGGAGCGACATAGGACACGAGCAGTACGTC. It is translated as CASTTPRSDIGHEQYV.

This chain uses TRBV2 with TRBJ1-4; TRBD1 might be the D (5 bases). This CDR3 has 14 amino acids. V shed 6 bases and J shed 6 bases, with 14 bases lying between them. Germline loops: CDR1 SNHLY, CDR2 FYNNEI. CDR3 sequence (DNA): TGTGCCAGCAGCCAACAGGATACACATGAAAAACTGTTTTTT. It is translated as CASSQQDTHEKLFF.

V gene TRBV27 combines with J gene TRBJ1-2; no reliable D call. Trimming took off 2 bases at V and 4 bases at J, with 8 bases between the two ends. This CDR3 has 13 residues. Germline V gives CDR1 MNHEY, CDR2 SMNVEV (reference sequence). CDR3 in amino acids: CASSLGPSYGYTF. CDR3 nucleotides: TGTGCCAGCAGTTTAGGCCCCTCCTATGGCTACACCTTC.

The chain employs TRBV9 and TRBJ2-7; no clear D. Trimming stripped 0 bases from V and 7 bases from J, with 2 bases between. Per germline, CDR1 SGDLS and CDR2 YYNGEE. The CDR3 runs to 10 residues. The CDR3 protein is CASSVGEQYV. CDR3 DNA sequence: TGTGCCAGCAGCGTAGGAGAGCAGTACGTC.

This rearrangement joins TRBV5-1 to TRBJ2-2, with 7 bases fitting TRBD1. The V segment lost 3 bases and the J segment 1 base; nucleotides outside the gene matches: 6. The CDR3 length is 16 residues. Germline lookup yields CDR1 SGHRS and CDR2 YFSETQ. CDR3 sequence: CASSSRQGVNTGELFF. Written as DNA, the CDR3 is TGCGCCAGCAGCTCCCGACAGGGCGTGAACACCGGGGAGCTGTTTTTT.

This chain uses TRBV4-1 with TRBJ1-2, with 8 nucleotides matching TRBD1. The germline V gene has CDR1 MGHRA and CDR2 YSYEKL. Unmatched junction bases numbered 6, after V lost 5 bases and J lost 4 bases. The CDR3 is 14 residues long. The CDR3 coding sequence is TGCGCCAGCAGCTTCGGACAGGGCCTCTATGGCTACACCTTC. The encoded protein is CASSFGQGLYGYTF.

The V call is TRBV11-2, the J call TRBJ1-3; D is perhaps TRBD1 (6 bases). The CDR3 has 15 residues. CDR1 is SGHAT, CDR2 FQNNGV, per germline. V lost 11 bases to trimming and J lost 2 bases, with 19 bases between them. The CDR3 bases are TGTGCCCGATCGTGGAGGGGGTCCCCTGGAAACACCATATATTTT. Translated, it gives CARSWRGSPGNTIYF.